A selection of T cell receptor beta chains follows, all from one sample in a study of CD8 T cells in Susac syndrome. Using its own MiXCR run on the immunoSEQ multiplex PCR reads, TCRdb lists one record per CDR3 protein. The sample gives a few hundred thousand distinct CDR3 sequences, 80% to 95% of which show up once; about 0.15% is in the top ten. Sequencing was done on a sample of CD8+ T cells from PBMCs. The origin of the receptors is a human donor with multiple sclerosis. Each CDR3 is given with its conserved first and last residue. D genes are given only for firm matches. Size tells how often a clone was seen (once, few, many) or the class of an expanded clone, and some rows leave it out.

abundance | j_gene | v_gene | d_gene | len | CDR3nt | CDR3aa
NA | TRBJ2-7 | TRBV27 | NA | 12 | TGTGCCAGCAGCCTTCAGTCTGGCGAGCAGTACTTC | CASSLQSGEQYF
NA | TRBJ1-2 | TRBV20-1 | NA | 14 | TGCAGTGCTAGGGGGGTAGGGGGTGACTATGGCTACACCTTC | CSARGVGGDYGYTF
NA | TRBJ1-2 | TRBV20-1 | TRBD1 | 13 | TGCAGTGCCCTGGACAGGGACAACTATGGCTACACCTTC | CSALDRDNYGYTF
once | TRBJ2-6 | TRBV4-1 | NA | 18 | TGCGCCAGCAGCCAAGTGCTGAGGTCAATCTCTGGGGCCAACGTCCTGACTTTC | CASSQVLRSISGANVLTF
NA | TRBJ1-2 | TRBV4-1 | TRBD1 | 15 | TGCGCCAGCAGCCGCGGAGGGGGCGCGAGCTATGGCTACACCTTC | CASSRGGGASYGYTF
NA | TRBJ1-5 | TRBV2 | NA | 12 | TGTGCCAGCAGTGTTCAGGGTCAGCCCCAGCATTTT | CASSVQGQPQHF
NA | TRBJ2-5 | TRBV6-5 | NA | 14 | TGTGCCAGCGGGAGACCTGAAGACCAAGAGACCCAGTACTTC | CASGRPEDQETQYF
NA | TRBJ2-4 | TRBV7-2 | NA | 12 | TGTGCCAGCAGCTTCGAAATAAACATTCAGTACTTC | CASSFEINIQYF
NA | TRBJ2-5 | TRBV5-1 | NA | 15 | TGCGCCAGCAGCTTGGATGACCCTCTCCAAGAGACCCAGTACTTC | CASSLDDPLQETQYF
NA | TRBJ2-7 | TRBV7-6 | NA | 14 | TGTGCCAGCAGCCCGGCGGGGAATCCCTACGAGCAGTACTTC | CASSPAGNPYEQYF
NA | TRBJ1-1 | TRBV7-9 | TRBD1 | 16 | TGTGCCAGCAGCCCCCGTGGACAGGAGATGAACACTGAAGCTTTCTTT | CASSPRGQEMNTEAFF
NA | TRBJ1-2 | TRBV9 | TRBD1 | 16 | TGTGCCAGCAGCGGCAACTCCGGGACAGAGTTCTATGGCTACACCTTC | CASSGNSGTEFYGYTF
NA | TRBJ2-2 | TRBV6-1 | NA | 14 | TGTGCCAGCCCTGCAGGGCCGAACACCGGGGAGCTGTTTTTT | CASPAGPNTGELFF
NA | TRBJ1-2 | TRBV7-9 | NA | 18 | TGTGCCAGCAGCTTTCCCACGGTAGGGGACGCAGGATGGAGTGGCTACACCTTC | CASSFPTVGDAGWSGYTF
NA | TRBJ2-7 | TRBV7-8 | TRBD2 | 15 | TGTGCCAGCAGCGACCGGACTAGCGGGAACTACGAGCAGTACTTC | CASSDRTSGNYEQYF
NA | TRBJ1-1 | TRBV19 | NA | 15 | TGTGCCAGTAGTATCTCGGGGTCCTCGAACACTGAAGCTTTCTTT | CASSISGSSNTEAFF
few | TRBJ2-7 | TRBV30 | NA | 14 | TGTGCCTGGAGTGTACAAGAGGGTTCCTACGAGCAGTACTTC | CAWSVQEGSYEQYF
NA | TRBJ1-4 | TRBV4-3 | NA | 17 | TGCGCCAGCAGCCCCCGATCCAGAATTGCAACTAATGAAAAACTGTTTTTT | CASSPRSRIATNEKLFF
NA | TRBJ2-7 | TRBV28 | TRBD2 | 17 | TGTGCCAGCAGTCTTAGGACTAGCGGGAGGCCCACCTACGAGCAGTACTTC | CASSLRTSGRPTYEQYF
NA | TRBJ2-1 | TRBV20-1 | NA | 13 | TGCAGTGCTAGCGGAAGCTCCTACAATGAGCAGTTCTTC | CSASGSSYNEQFF
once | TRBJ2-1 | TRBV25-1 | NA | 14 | TGTGCCAGCAGTGAATATCGATTGGGGGATGAGCAGTTCTTC | CASSEYRLGDEQFF
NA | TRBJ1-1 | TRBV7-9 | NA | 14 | TGTGCCAGCAGCATAGGGGTACGCTCCACTGAAGCTTTCTTT | CASSIGVRSTEAFF
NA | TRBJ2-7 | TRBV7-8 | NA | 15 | TGTGCCAGCGGACAGAGAGCGGGATCCTTCTACGAGCAGTACTTC | CASGQRAGSFYEQYF
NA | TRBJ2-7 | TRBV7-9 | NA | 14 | TGTGCCAGCAGTTCCGGGCCCCTTGCTACCGAGCAGTACTTC | CASSSGPLATEQYF
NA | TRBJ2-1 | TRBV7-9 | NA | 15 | TGTGCCAGCAGCCACTATGATCAGTCCTACAATGAGCAGTTCTTC | CASSHYDQSYNEQFF
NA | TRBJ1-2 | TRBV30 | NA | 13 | TGTGCCTGGAGTCCGACAGATAACTATGGCTACACCTTC | CAWSPTDNYGYTF
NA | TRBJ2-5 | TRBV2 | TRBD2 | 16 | TGTGCCAGCAGTGAATCGGTAGCGGGGGTAAAAGAGACCCAGTACTTC | CASSESVAGVKETQYF
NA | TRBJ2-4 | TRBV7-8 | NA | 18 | TGTGCCAGCAGCTCCGAGGCAGTGGGGACGGGGGCCAAAAACATTCAGTACTTC | CASSSEAVGTGAKNIQYF
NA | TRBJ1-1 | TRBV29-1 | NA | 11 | TGCAGCGTTGAGAGGGCCTTTGAAGCTTTCTTT | CSVERAFEAFF
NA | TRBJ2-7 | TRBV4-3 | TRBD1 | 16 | TGCGCCAGCAGCCAAGATCACAGGGGGCCTTCCTACGAGCAGTACTTC | CASSQDHRGPSYEQYF
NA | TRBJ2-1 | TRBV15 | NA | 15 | TGTGCCACCAGCAGAGGCACGAATACCTACAATGAGCAGTTCTTC | CATSRGTNTYNEQFF